This T cell receptor beta chain was captured in a study of blood T cells in healthy people across ages. Findings and limits, study-wide: Roughly linear declines in TCR beta diversity per million T cells occurred with age.

It was with a sample-barcoded 5' primer and a J-beta primer mix that a second PCR of about 7 to 12 cycles was run. Using its own MiXCR run on the 5' RACE reads, TCRdb lists one record per CDR3 protein. The data hold 760,000 or so distinct CDR3 sequences, with roughly 25% observed a single time. This clonotype was found a few times. Its antigen is still unknown. The germline V gene encodes CDR1 SGHVS and CDR2 FQNEAQ. CDR3 length equals 16 residues. With V trimmed by 8 bases and J by 0 bases, 11 bases remained unmatched. At least 6 million PBMCs were isolated per sample. These data also featured in a second study, about T cells of mothers and their children. This second study notes: The people who donated were a few healthy Caucasian mothers and their six children. Biologically related mothers and children overlapped slightly more than unrelated pairs, a non-significant difference.

The sequence came from a boy between 10 and 17 years old in good health. This sequence joins TRBV7-8 and TRBJ1-1, with 8 bases lining up with TRBD1. Sequencing input: blood. The CDR3 region is CASGPPRQGMNTEAFF. The CDR3 DNA reads as TGTGCCAGCGGCCCTCCTAGACAGGGGATGAACACTGAAGCTTTCTTT.